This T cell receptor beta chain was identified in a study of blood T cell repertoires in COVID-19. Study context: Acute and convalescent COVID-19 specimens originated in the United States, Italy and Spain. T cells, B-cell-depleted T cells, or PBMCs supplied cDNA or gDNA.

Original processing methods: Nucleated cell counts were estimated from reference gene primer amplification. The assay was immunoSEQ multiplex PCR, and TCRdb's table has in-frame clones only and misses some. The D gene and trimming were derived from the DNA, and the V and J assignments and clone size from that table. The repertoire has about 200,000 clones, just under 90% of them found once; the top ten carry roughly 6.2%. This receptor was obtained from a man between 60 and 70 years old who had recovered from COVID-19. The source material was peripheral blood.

CDR3 coding DNA: TGTGCCAGCAGCGTAGCGGGGGTAGGTGAGACCCAGTACTTC. It is translated as CASSVAGVGETQYF. V and J are TRBV7-3 and TRBJ2-5, with 9 bases identical to TRBD2. The CDR3 extends over 14 amino acids. Trimming at V came to 5 bases and at J to 5 bases, leaving 6 bases not matched to a gene. Germline CDR1 reads SGHTA; CDR2 reads FQGTGA.